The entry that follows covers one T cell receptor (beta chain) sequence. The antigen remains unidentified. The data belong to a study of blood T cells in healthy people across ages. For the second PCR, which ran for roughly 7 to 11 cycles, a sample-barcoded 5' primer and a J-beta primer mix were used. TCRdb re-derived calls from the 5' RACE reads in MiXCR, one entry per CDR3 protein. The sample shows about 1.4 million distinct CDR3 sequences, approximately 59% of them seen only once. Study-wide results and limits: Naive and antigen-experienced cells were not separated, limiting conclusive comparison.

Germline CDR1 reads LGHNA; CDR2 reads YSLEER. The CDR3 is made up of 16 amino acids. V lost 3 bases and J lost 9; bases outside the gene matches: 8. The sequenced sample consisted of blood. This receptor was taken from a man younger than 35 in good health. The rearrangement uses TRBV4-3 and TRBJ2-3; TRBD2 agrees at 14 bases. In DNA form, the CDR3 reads TGCGCCAGCAGCCAGACCGGGACTAGCGGGGGTTTAACGCAGTATTTT. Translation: CASSQTGTSGGLTQYF.